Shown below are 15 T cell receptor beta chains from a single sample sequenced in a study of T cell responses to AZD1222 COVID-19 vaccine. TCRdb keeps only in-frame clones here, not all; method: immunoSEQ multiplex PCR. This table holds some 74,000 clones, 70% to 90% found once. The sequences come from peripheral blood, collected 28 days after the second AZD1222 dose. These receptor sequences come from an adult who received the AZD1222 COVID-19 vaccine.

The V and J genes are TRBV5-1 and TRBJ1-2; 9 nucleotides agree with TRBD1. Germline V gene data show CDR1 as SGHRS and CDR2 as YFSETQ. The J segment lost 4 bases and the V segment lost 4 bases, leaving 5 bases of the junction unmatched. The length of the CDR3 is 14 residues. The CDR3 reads CASSQDRGGYGYTF. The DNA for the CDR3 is TGCGCCAGCAGCCAGGACAGGGGAGGCTATGGCTACACCTTC.

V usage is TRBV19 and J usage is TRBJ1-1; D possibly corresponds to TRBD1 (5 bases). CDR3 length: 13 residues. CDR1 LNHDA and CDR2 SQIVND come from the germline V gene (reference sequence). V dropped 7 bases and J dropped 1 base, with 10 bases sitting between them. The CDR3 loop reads CASMAGWNTEAFF. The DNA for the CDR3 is TGTGCCAGTATGGCAGGGTGGAACACTGAAGCTTTCTTT.

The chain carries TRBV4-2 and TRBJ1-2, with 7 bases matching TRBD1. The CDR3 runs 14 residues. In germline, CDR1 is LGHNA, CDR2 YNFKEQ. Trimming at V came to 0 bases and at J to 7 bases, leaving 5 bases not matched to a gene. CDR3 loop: CASSQETGATGYTF. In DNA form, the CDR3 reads TGTGCCAGCAGCCAAGAAACAGGGGCAACTGGCTACACCTTC.

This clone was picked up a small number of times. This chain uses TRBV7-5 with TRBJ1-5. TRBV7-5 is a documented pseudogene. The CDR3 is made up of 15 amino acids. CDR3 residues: CARSSTRVVHQPQHF. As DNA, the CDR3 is TGTGCCAGAAGCTCGACTAGGGTGGTCCATCAGCCCCAGCATTTT.

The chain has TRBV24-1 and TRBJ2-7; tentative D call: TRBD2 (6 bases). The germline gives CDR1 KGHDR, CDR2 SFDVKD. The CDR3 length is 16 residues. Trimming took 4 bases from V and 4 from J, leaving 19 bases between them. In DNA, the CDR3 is TGTGCCACCAGTGAGGGGTTGGCTAGCGAGCGATACGAGCAGTACTTC. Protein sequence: CATSEGLASERYEQYF.

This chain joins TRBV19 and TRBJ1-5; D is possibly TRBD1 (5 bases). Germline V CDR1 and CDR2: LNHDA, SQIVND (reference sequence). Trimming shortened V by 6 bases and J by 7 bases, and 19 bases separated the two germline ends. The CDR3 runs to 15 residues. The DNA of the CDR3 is TGTGCCAGTAGAGACGCCGGGACGCCCCGCCAGCCCCAGCATTTT. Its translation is CASRDAGTPRQPQHF.

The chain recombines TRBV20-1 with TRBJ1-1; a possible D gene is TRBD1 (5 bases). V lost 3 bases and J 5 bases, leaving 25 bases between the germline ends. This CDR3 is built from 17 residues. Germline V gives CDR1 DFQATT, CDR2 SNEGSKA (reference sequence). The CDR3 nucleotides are TGCAGTGCTAGTTGGGTGTCTCAGGGACCCTCGGGGACTGAAGCTTTCTTT. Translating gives CSASWVSQGPSGTEAFF.

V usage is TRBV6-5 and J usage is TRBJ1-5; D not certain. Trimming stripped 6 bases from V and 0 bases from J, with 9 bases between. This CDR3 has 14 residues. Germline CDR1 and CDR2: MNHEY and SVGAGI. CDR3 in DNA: TGTGCCAGCAGCTCCTCCTATAGCAATCAGCCCCAGCATTTT. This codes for CASSSSYSNQPQHF.

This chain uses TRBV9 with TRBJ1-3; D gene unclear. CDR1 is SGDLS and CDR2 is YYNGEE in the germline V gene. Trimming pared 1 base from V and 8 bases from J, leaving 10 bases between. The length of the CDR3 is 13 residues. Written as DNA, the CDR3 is TGTGCCAGCAGCGTAAGACCGAGGGACACCATATATTTT. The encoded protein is CASSVRPRDTIYF.

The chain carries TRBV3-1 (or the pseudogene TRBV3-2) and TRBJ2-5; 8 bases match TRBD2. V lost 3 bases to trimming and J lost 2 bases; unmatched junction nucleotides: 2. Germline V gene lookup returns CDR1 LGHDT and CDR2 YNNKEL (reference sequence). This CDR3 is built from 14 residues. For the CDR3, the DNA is TGTGCCAGCAGCCATCGACTAGCGCAAGAGACCCAGTACTTC. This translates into CASSHRLAQETQYF.

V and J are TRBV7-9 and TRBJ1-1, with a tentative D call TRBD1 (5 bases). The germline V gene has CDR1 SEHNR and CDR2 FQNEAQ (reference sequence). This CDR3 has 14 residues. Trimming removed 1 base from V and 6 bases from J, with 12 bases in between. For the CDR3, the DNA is TGTGCCAGCAGCTTAGACGGCAGGGTCGCTGAAGCTTTCTTT. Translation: CASSLDGRVAEAFF.

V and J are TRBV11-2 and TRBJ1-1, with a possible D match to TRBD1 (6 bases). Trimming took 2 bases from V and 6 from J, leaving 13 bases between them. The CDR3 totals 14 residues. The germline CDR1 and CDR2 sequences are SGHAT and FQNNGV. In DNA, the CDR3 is TGTGCCAGCAGCTTATCCGGGGGCTTTTCTGAAGCTTTCTTT. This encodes CASSLSGGFSEAFF.

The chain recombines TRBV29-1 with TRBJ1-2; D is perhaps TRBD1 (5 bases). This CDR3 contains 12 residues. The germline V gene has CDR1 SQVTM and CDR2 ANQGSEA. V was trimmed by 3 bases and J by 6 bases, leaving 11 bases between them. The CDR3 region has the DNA TGCAGCGTTGATAAGGGGAGCCATGGCTACACCTTC. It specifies CSVDKGSHGYTF. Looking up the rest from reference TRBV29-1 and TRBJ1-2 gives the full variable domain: SAVISQKPSRDICQRGTSLTIQCQVDSQVTMMFWYRQQPGQSLTLIATANQGSEATYESGFVIDKFPISRPNLTFSTLTVSNMSPEDSSIYLCSVDKGSHGYTFGSGTRLTVV.

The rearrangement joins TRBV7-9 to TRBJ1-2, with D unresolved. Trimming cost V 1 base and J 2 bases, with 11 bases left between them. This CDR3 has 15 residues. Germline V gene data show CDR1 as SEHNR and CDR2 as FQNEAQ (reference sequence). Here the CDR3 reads CASSLVTQSNYGYTF. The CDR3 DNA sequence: TGTGCCAGCAGCTTAGTTACCCAGAGCAACTATGGCTACACCTTC.

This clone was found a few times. The CDR3 DNA sequence: TGTGCCAGCAGTGAACCGGGACAGGGGACCTCTACCTTTAGCTACGAGCAGTACTTC. Encoded protein: CASSEPGQGTSTFSYEQYF. The chain employs TRBV28 and TRBJ2-7; 10 bases fit TRBD1. This CDR3 comprises 19 residues. With 5 bases clipped from V and 3 bases from J, the junction kept 19 bases outside the gene matches. CDR1 is MDHEN and CDR2 is SYDVKM in the germline V gene.